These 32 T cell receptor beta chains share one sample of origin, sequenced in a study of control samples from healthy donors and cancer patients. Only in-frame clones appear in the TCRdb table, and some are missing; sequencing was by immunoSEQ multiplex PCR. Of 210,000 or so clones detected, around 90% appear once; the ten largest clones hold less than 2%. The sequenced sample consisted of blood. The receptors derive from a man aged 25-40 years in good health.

As DNA, the CDR3 is TGTGCCAGCAGCAAGGGGGACAGACCTACTGAAGCTTTCTTT. It codes for CASSKGDRPTEAFF. J is TRBJ1-1 and V is TRBV6-5; 7 bases agree with TRBD1. Germline V gene sequence: CDR1 MNHEY, CDR2 SVGAGI. The CDR3 is 14 residues long. The junction had 9 bases not matched to a gene; V was cut back by 6 bases and J by 5 bases.

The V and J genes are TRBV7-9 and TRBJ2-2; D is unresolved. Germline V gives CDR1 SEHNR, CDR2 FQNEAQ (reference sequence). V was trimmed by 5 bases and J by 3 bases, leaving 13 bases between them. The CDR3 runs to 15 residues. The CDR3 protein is CASSPIGPYTGELFF. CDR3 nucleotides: TGTGCCAGCAGCCCTATCGGGCCTTACACCGGGGAGCTGTTTTTT.

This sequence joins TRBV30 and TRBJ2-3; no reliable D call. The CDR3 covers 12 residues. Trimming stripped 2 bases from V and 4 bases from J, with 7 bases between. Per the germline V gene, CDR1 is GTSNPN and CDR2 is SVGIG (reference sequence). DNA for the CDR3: TGTGCCTGGAGTAGTGGAGCAGATACGCAGTATTTT. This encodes CAWSSGADTQYF.

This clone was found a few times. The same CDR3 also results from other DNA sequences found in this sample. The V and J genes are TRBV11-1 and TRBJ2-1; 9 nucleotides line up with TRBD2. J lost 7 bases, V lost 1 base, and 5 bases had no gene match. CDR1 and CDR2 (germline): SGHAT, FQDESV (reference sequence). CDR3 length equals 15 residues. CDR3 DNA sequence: TGTGCCAGCAGCTTAGATCTAGCGGGGAGGAATGAGCAGTTCTTC. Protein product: CASSLDLAGRNEQFF. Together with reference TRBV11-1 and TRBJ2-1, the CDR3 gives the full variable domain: EAEVAQSPRYKITEKSQAVAFWCDPISGHATLYWYRQILGQGPELLVQFQDESVVDDSQLPKDRFSAERLKGVDSTLKIQPAELGDSAMYLCASSLDLAGRNEQFFGPGTRLTVL.

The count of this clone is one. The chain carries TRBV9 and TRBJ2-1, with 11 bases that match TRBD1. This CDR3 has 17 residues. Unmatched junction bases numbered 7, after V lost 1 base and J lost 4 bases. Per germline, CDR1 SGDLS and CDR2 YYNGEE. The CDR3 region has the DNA TGTGCCAGCAGCGTAAGGGGCGGGGACAGGGGGTACAATGAGCAGTTCTTC. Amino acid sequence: CASSVRGGDRGYNEQFF.

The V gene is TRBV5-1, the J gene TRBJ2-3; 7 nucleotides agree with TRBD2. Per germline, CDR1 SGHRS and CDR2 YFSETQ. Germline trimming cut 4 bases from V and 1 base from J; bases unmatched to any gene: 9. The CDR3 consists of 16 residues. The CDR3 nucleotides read TGCGCCAGCAGCATCCGGGACTACCCTCGCACAGATACGCAGTATTTT. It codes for CASSIRDYPRTDTQYF.

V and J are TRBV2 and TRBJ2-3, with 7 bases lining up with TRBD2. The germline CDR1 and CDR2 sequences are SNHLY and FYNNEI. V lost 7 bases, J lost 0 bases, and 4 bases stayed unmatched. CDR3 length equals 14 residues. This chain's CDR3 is CASKRTRSTDTQYF. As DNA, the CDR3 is TGTGCCAGCAAGAGGACTAGGAGCACAGATACGCAGTATTTT.

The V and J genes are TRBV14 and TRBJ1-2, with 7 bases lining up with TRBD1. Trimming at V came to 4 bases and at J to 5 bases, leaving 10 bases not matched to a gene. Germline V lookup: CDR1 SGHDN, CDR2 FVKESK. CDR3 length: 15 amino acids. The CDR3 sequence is CASSLTGRPSYGYTF. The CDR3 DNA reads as TGTGCCAGCAGCCTGACAGGGCGCCCTTCGTATGGCTACACCTTC.

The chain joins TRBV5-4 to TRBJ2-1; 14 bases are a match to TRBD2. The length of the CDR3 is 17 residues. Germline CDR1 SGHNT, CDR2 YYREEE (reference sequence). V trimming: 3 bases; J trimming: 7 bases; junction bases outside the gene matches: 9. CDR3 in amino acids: CASSYLPGLAGVNEQFF. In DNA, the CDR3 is TGTGCCAGCAGCTACTTACCGGGACTAGCGGGGGTGAATGAGCAGTTCTTC.

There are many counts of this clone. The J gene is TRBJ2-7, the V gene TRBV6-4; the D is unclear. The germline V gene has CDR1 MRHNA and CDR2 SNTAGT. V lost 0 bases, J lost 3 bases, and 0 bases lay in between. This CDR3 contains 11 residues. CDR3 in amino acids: CASSDSYEQYF. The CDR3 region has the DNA TGTGCCAGCAGTGACTCCTACGAGCAGTACTTC.

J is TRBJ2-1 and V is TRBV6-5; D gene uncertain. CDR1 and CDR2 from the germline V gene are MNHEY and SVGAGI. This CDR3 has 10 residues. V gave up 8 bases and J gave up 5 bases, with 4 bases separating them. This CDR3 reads CASGHNEQFF. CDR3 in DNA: TGTGCCAGCGGACACAATGAGCAGTTCTTC.

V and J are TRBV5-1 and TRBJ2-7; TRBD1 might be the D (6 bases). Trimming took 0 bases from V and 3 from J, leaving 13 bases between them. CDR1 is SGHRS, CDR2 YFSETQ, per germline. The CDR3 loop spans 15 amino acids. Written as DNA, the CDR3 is TGCGCCAGCAGCTTGGATGGGGGCGCCTTCTACGAGCAGTACTTC. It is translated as CASSLDGGAFYEQYF.

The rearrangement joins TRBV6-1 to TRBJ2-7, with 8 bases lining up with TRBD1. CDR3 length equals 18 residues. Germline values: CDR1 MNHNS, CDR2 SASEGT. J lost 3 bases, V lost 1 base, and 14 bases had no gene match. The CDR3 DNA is TGTGCCAGCAGTGAAGGAGGTTGGGGGCAGGGGGCCCTCTACGAGCAGTACTTC. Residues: CASSEGGWGQGALYEQYF.

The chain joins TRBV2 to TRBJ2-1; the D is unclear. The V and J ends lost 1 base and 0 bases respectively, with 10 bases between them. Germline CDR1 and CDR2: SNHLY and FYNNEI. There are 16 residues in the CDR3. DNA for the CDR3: TGTGCCAGCAGTGAAGAGGTTGGCGGCTCCTACAATGAGCAGTTCTTC. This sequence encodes CASSEEVGGSYNEQFF. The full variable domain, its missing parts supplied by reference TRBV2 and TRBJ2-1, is EPEVTQTPSHQVTQMGQEVILRCVPISNHLYFYWYRQILGQKVEFLVSFYNNEISEKSEIFDDQFSVERPDGSNFTLKIRSTKLEDSAMYFCASSEEVGGSYNEQFFGPGTRLTVL.

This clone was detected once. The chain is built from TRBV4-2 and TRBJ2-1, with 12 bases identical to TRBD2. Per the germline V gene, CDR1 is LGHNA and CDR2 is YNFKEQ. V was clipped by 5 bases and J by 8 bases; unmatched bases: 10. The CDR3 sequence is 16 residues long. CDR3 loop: CASSDRLAGVFDEQFF. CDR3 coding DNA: TGTGCCAGCAGCGACCGACTAGCGGGGGTCTTCGATGAGCAGTTCTTC.

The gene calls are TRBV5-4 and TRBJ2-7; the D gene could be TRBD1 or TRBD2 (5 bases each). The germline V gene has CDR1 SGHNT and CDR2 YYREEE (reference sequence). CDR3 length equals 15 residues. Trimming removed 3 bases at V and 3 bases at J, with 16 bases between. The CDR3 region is CASSSAAGAYYEQYF. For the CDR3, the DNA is TGTGCCAGCAGCTCGGCCGCCGGGGCCTACTACGAGCAGTACTTC.

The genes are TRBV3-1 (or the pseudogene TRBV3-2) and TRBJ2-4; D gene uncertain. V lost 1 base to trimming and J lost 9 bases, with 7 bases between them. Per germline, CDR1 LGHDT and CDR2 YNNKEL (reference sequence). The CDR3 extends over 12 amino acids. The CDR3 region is CASSQGKGIQYF. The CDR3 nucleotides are TGTGCCAGCAGCCAAGGGAAGGGCATTCAGTACTTC.

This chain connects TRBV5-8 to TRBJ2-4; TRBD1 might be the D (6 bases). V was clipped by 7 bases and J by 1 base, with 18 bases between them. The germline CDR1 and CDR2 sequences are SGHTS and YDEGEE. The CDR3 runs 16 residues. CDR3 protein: CASYFRGERAKNIQYF. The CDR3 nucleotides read TGTGCCAGCTACTTCAGGGGTGAGAGGGCCAAAAACATTCAGTACTTC.

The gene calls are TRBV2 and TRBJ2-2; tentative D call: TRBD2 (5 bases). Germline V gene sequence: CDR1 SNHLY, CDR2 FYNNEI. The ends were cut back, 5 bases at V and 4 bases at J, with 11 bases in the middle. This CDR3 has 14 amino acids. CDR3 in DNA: TGTGCCAGCAGTATCGCGGGTATCACCGGGGAGCTGTTTTTT. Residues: CASSIAGITGELFF.

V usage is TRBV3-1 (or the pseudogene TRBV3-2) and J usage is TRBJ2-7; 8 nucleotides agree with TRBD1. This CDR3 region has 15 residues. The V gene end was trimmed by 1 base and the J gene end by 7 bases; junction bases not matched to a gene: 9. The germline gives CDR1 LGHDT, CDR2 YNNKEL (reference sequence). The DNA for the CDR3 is TGTGCCAGCAGCCAAGGGACAGGGTGGGCGTGGGAGCAGTACTTC. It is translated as CASSQGTGWAWEQYF.

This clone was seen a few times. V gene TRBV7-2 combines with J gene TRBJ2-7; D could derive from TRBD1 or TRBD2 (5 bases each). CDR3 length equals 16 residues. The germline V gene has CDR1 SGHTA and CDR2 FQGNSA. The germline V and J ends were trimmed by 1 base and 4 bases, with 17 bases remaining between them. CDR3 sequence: CASSLGRGATRYEQYF. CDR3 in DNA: TGTGCCAGCAGCTTAGGACGAGGGGCTACGCGGTACGAGCAGTACTTC.

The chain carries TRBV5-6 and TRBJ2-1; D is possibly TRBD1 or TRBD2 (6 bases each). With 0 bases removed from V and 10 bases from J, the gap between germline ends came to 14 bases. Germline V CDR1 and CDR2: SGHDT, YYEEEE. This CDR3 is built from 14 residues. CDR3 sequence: CASSLVGGPAEQFF. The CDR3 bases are TGTGCCAGCAGCTTGGTAGGGGGGCCGGCCGAGCAGTTCTTC.

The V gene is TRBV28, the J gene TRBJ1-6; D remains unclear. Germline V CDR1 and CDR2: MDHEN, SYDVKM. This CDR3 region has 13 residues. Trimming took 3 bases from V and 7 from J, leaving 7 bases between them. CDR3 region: CASSFRKNSPLHF. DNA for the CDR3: TGTGCCAGCAGTTTCCGAAAAAATTCACCCCTCCACTTT.

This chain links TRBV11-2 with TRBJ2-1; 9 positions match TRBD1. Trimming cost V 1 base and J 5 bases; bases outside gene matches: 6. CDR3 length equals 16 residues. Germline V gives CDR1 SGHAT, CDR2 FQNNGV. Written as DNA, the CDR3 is TGTGCCAGCAGCTTAGTCCCGGGACAGGGTGACAATGAGCAGTTCTTC. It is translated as CASSLVPGQGDNEQFF.

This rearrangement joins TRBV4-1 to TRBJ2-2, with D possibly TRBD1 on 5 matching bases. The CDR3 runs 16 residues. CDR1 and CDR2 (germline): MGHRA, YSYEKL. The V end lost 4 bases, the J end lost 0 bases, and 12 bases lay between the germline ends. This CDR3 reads CASSLAGLPNTGELFF. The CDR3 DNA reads TGCGCCAGCAGCCTTGCAGGGCTTCCGAACACCGGGGAGCTGTTTTTT.

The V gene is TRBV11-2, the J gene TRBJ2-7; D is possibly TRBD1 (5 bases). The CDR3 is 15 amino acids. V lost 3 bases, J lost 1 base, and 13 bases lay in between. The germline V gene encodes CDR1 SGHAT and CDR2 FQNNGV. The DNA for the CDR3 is TGTGCCAGCAGCTTCAGGCAGGGCAATTCCTACGAGCAGTACTTC. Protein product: CASSFRQGNSYEQYF.

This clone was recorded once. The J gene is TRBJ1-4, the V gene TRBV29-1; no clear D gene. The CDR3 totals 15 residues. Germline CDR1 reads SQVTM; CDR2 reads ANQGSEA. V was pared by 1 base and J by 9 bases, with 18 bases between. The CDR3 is CSVEVPETGRQKLFF. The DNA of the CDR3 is TGCAGCGTTGAAGTTCCAGAAACCGGGAGGCAAAAACTGTTTTTT.

CDR3 in amino acids: CASTLTGGSSGNTIYF. The DNA of the CDR3 is TGTGCCAGCACCCTTACAGGGGGTTCCTCTGGAAACACCATATATTTT. The chain is built from TRBV5-6 and TRBJ1-3; 8 bases fit TRBD1. With 6 bases clipped from V and 0 bases from J, the junction kept 8 bases outside the gene matches. From germline, CDR1 is SGHDT and CDR2 YYEEEE. CDR3 length: 16 residues.

The CDR3 DNA sequence: TGTGCCAGCAGCTTCGAACTAGCGAGGGCAGATACGCAGTATTTT. It encodes CASSFELARADTQYF. The gene calls are TRBV5-5 and TRBJ2-3, with 7 bases that match TRBD2. This CDR3 spans 15 amino acids. Germline V lookup: CDR1 SGHKS, CDR2 YYEKEE (reference sequence). V was clipped by 2 bases and J by 4 bases; unmatched bases: 7.

CDR3 DNA: TGTGCCACCAAATCCGGGACAGGGACCTACGAGCAGTACTTC. It is translated as CATKSGTGTYEQYF. V gene TRBV28 combines with J gene TRBJ2-7; 9 bases are a match to TRBD1. This CDR3 contains 14 residues. Losses at the gene ends were 10 bases for V and 2 bases for J; bases not matched to a gene: 9. Germline CDR1 and CDR2: MDHEN and SYDVKM.

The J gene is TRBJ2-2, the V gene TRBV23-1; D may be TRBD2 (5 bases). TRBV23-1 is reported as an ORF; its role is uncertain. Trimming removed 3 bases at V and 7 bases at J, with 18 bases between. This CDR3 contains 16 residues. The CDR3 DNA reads TGCGCCAGCAGTCACCAATTGGACTTCCGTCGCGGGGAGCTGTTTTTT. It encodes CASSHQLDFRRGELFF.

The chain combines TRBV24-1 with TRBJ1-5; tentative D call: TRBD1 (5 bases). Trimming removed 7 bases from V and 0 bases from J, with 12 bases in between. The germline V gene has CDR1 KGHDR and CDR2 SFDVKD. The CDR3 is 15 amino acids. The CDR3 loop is CATSAGGNSNQPQHF. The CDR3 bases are TGTGCCACCAGCGCGGGGGGGAATAGCAATCAGCCCCAGCATTTT.